This passage covers 18 T cell receptor beta chains from one sample sequenced in a study of tumor-infiltrating lymphocytes in primary liver carcinoma. The researchers produced TCR beta cDNA from around 500 ng total RNA with a constant-region primer. Generation of the TCR beta libraries relied on three nested multiplex PCR rounds using slightly modified ARM-PCR. A C-beta reverse primer was combined with TRBV1-TRBV30 forward primers in the first two PCR rounds, and each round had 10 cycles. Via MiXCR, TCRdb re-called the multiplex PCR reads, giving one row per CDR3 protein. The data contain approximately 330,000 distinct CDR3 sequences, approximately 64% of them singletons. Extraction also yielded germline DNA, while blood RNA was obtained from unsorted whole blood. Specimen: peripheral blood. These receptors originate from a man between 40 and 49 years old with primary liver carcinoma and hepatitis B virus infection.

A note on this clonotype: The junction shows a germline mismatch at one end, possibly a read error. The V and J genes are TRBV7-9 and TRBJ1-1, with a possible D match to TRBD1 (5 bases). Germline V gene lookup returns CDR1 SEHNR and CDR2 FQNEAQ (reference sequence). The CDR3 length is 14 residues. CDR3 region: CASNFGTVNTEVFF. CDR3 sequence (DNA): TGTGCCAGCAACTTCGGGACGGTGAACACTGAAGTTTTCTTT.

The count of this clonotype is one. Sequence at one end of the junction differs from germline and may be a read error. The rearrangement joins TRBV11-1 to TRBJ2-5; 7 nucleotides line up with TRBD2. Germline V gene lookup returns CDR1 SGHAT and CDR2 FQDESV (reference sequence). The CDR3 consists of 13 residues. CDR3 sequence: CASNLWGGETQYF. CDR3 sequence (DNA): TGTGCCAGCAACTTGTGGGGGGGAGAGACACAGTACTTC.

This clonotype was detected a few times. The rearrangement links TRBV10-2 to TRBJ2-7; 8 positions agree with TRBD1. This CDR3 is 14 amino acids long. Germline CDR1 WSHSY, CDR2 SAAADI. The ends lost 8 bases at V and 7 bases at J; junction bases unmatched: 13. CDR3 DNA: TGCGCCAGCGTCCTGGACAGGGTTAGTCGGGAGCAGTACTTC. Translated, it gives CASVLDRVSREQYF.

A single count supports this clonotype. The rearrangement uses TRBV6-5 and TRBJ1-1; maybe TRBD1 (5 bases). This CDR3 has 18 amino acids. CDR1 and CDR2 (germline): MNHEY, SVGAGI. V dropped 2 bases and J dropped 5 bases, with 24 bases sitting between them. The CDR3 sequence is CASSYLPPGLLVRTEAFF. The CDR3 DNA reads TGTGCCAGCAGTTACCTCCCCCCGGGGCTACTAGTGAGGACTGAAGCTTTCTTT.

Concerning this clonotype itself: Possible read error: a much larger clone is one base away. The CDR3 does not close with the conserved phenylalanine or tryptophan, likely indicating a read error. The rearrangement uses TRBV4-1 and TRBJ2-2; 9 nucleotides agree with TRBD2. Per the germline V gene, CDR1 is MGHRA and CDR2 is YSYEKL. The CDR3 contains 15 residues. Unmatched junction bases numbered 3, after V lost 0 bases and J lost 7 bases. The CDR3 is CASSQDWREGGELFC. The CDR3 DNA follows: TGCGCCAGCAGCCAAGACTGGCGGGAGGGCGGGGAGCTGTTTTGT.

Details on this clonotype: One end of the junction fails to match germline, which may point to a read error. The V gene is TRBV11-2, the J gene TRBJ2-6; possibly TRBD1 for D (5 bases). The germline V gene has CDR1 SGHAT and CDR2 FQNNGV. The CDR3 has 16 residues. The CDR3 region has the DNA TGTGCCAGCAGCTTAGACTCCCTCTCTGGGGCCAACGTCCCGACTTTC. This gives the protein CASSLDSLSGANVPTF.

This clonotype was observed many times. V and J are TRBV12-3 or TRBV12-4 and TRBJ1-5; D gene unclear. The CDR3 consists of 12 residues. V dropped 4 bases and J dropped 11 bases, with 12 bases sitting between them. The CDR3 here is CASSSLFLAQHF. In DNA, the CDR3 is TGTGCCAGCAGTTCCCTCTTTCTGGCCCAGCATTTT.

This clonotype was observed many times. The chain is built from TRBV4-1 and TRBJ1-1; D call uncertain. CDR3 length: 14 residues. V lost 2 bases and J lost 0, with 7 bases in between. In germline, CDR1 is MGHRA, CDR2 YSYEKL. CDR3 sequence: CASSQRDMNTEAFF. The CDR3 DNA reads as TGCGCCAGCAGCCAAAGAGATATGAACACTGAAGCTTTCTTT.

With regard to this clonotype: The junction departs from the called germline gene at one end, perhaps through a read error. This sequence joins TRBV4-3 and TRBJ2-3; D gene uncertain. This CDR3 spans 14 amino acids. Looked up from germline, CDR1 is LGHNA and CDR2 is YSLEER. The chain's CDR3 is CASNQNLAPDTQYF. For the CDR3, the DNA is TGCGCCAGCAACCAAAATTTGGCCCCAGATACGCAGTATTTT.

As regards this clonotype: At one end, the junction sequence differs from germline, possibly due to a read error. The V and J genes are TRBV5-1 and TRBJ2-3, with D unresolved. The CDR3 runs to 14 residues. Germline V gene sequence: CDR1 SGHRS, CDR2 YFSETQ. The CDR3 DNA reads TGCGCCAGCAGCCGGTCTGACCGCACAGATATGCAGTATTTT. Protein: CASSRSDRTDMQYF.

This clonotype was seen ten or more times. The CDR3 bases are TGTGCCAGCAGCCCCCGCACACAGGGGGGGTACTACGAGCAGTACTTC. It is translated as CASSPRTQGGYYEQYF. The rearrangement uses TRBV14 and TRBJ2-7; D may be TRBD1 (8 bases). Trimming shortened V by 4 bases and J by 3 bases, and 19 bases separated the two germline ends. Germline V lookup: CDR1 SGHDN, CDR2 FVKESK. There are 16 residues in the CDR3.

Comments on this clonotype: This clone may be a read error of a much larger clone one base away. The rearrangement joins TRBV6-5 to TRBJ2-3; D possibly matches TRBD1 or TRBD2 (5 bases each). V gave up 5 bases and J gave up 0 bases, with 12 bases separating them. There are 15 residues in the CDR3. CDR1 and CDR2 from the germline V gene are MNHEY and SVGAGI. The CDR3 loop reads CASSGTDRSTDTQYF. As DNA, the CDR3 is TGTGCCAGCAGTGGGACGGACCGTAGCACAGATACGCAGTATTTT.

The V and J genes are TRBV5-1 and TRBJ2-7; TRBD1 matches at 8 bases. The germline gives CDR1 SGHRS, CDR2 YFSETQ. The CDR3 is made up of 15 amino acids. V lost 5 bases to trimming and J lost 2 bases; unmatched junction nucleotides: 9. The CDR3 coding sequence is TGCGCCAGCAGACAACCGGGACAGGCGACCTACGAGCAGTACTTC. Translating it yields CASRQPGQATYEQYF.

Notes on this clonotype: Germline and junction disagree at one end, which may indicate a read error. The chain carries TRBV11-2 and TRBJ2-3; 8 nucleotides match TRBD1. Germline CDR1 SGHAT, CDR2 FQNNGV. The CDR3 is made up of 14 amino acids. DNA of the CDR3: TGTGCCAGGAGCTACGGACAGGGCGGGGAGACGCAGTATTTT. Its translation: CARSYGQGGETQYF.

This clonotype was seen only a few times. The V gene is TRBV6-2 or TRBV6-3, the J gene TRBJ2-5; 9 bases map to TRBD2. The trim removed 0 bases at V and 5 bases at J, leaving 7 bases unmatched. The CDR3 covers 16 residues. Per germline, CDR1 MNHEY and CDR2 SVGEGT. The CDR3 sequence is CASSYSGSGSGETQYF. DNA for the CDR3: TGTGCCAGCAGTTACTCGGGTAGCGGGAGTGGGGAGACCCAGTACTTC.

The CDR3 protein is CASGDRGDYDQYF. The CDR3 nucleotides are TGTGCCAGCGGGGACAGGGGGGACTATGATCAGTACTTC. This sequence joins TRBV6-5 and TRBJ2-7, with 11 bases that match TRBD1. Trimming cost V 8 bases and J 10 bases; bases outside gene matches: 10. Germline V gene data show CDR1 as MNHEY and CDR2 as SVGAGI. The CDR3 runs to 13 residues.

About this clonotype itself: Just one base apart from a much larger clone, this may be a read error. The rearrangement links TRBV10-2 to TRBJ2-5; D gene ambiguous. Germline values: CDR1 WSHSY, CDR2 SAAADI. CDR3 size: 13 residues. The CDR3, as DNA: TGCGCCAGCAGTGAGGTACCCCAAGAGACCAAGTACTTC. Amino acids: CASSEVPQETKYF.

The count of this clonotype is one. A much more abundant neighbour one base away suggests this may be a read error. This likely comes from a read error, as the CDR3 has no conserved phenylalanine or tryptophan at its end. This chain uses TRBV6-1 with TRBJ2-6; D is perhaps TRBD1 (6 bases). Per the germline V gene, CDR1 is MNHNS and CDR2 is SASEGT. Trimming shortened V by 4 bases and J by 1 base, and 8 bases separated the two germline ends. The CDR3 covers 15 residues. The DNA of the CDR3 is TGTGCCAGCAGTGTAACAGGGTCTGGGGCCAACGTCCTGACTATC. Protein: CASSVTGSGANVLTI.